The T cell receptor beta chain described here comes from a study of CD8 T cells in Susac syndrome. The authors sequenced TCR beta from blood CD8+ and CD4+ T cells. It was negative isolation that provided the CD8+ and CD4+ T cells, whereas TEMRA cells were enriched by FACS. The CDR3 has 15 amino acids. With 1 base removed from V and 2 bases from J, the gap between germline ends came to 11 bases. Germline-derived CDR1 and CDR2 are SGHNT and YENEEA. Note on this clonotype: Its antigen is not identified.

Findings of the study overall: The authors acknowledged that the study's TCR sequencing and HLA analysis involved relatively few individuals.

RNA amounts of about 0.45 to 1 ug underwent reverse transcription with random hexamers. The amplification used immunoSEQ multiplex PCR on TCR beta CDR3; it spanned 54 Vbeta and 13 Jbeta. TCRdb recomputed calls from the immunoSEQ multiplex PCR reads with MiXCR, one row per CDR3 protein. This sample has 200,000 or so distinct CDR3 sequences, with approximately 96% found just once. The source of this sequence is a human donor with multiple sclerosis. The chain couples TRBV11-3 to TRBJ2-5; perhaps TRBD1 as D (6 bases). Sequencing was carried out using CD4+ T cells from PBMCs. The CDR3 loop reads CASSLGGTSQETQYF. As DNA, the CDR3 is TGTGCCAGCAGCTTAGGGGGGACATCTCAAGAGACCCAGTACTTC. Looking up the rest from reference TRBV11-3 and TRBJ2-5 gives the full variable domain: EAGVVQSPRYKIIEKKQPVAFWCNPISGHNTLYWYLQNLGQGPELLIRYENEEAVDDSQLPKDRFSAERLKGVDSTLKIQPAELGDSAVYLCASSLGGTSQETQYFGPGTRLLVL.